This T cell receptor (beta chain) was profiled in a study of T cell repertoires in cytomegalovirus infection. Looking at the study overall: Use of recently identified HLA-C-restricted and well-studied HLA-B-restricted CMV epitopes was part of the study.

The CDR3 runs 14 residues. Trimming took off 7 bases at V and 3 bases at J, with 15 bases between the two ends. This clonotype was seen only a few times. Its antigen is undetermined. One entry per CDR3 protein results from TCRdb running MiXCR on the reads. The sample contains about 360,000 distinct CDR3 sequences, roughly 34% of which appear only once. The gene calls are TRBV12-3 or TRBV12-4 and TRBJ1-2; D might be TRBD1 (5 bases). This TCR was recovered from a human donor in good health (CMV status not recorded). Some clones in this sample may be carry-over from other donors' samples. This sample comprised cultured PBMCs, obtained from culture after CMV antigen stimulation. The CDR3 sequence: CASKEPGLHYGYTF. The CDR3 nucleotides are TGTGCCAGCAAGGAACCGGGACTTCACTATGGCTACACCTTC.